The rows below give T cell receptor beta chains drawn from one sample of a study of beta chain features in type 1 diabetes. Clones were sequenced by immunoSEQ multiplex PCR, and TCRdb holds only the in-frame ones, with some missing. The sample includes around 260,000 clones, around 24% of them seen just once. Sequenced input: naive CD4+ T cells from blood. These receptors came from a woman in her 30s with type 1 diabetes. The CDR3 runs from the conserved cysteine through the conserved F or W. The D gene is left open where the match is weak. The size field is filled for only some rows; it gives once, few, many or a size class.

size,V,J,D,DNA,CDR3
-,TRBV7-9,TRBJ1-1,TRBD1,TGTGCCAGCAGCTTAGTTCAGGGGGCGGACACTGAAGCTTTCTTT,CASSLVQGADTEAFF
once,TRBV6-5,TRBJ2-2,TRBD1,TGTGCCAGCGCAACGGACAGGCCGAACACCGGGGAGCTGTTTTTT,CASATDRPNTGELFF
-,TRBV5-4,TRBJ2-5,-,TGTGCCAGCAGCTTGGAACAGGGAGAGACCCAGTACTTC,CASSLEQGETQYF
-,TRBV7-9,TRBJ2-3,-,TGTGCCAGCAGCTTATTGACTAGAAGGGCGGGCACAGATACGCAGTATTTT,CASSLLTRRAGTDTQYF
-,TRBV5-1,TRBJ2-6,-,TGCGCCAGCAGCTTAGAGTGGGGGGCTGGGGCCAACGTCCTGACTTTC,CASSLEWGAGANVLTF
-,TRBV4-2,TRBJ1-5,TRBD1,TGTGCCAGCAGCGCGGACAGGTTGAATCAGCCCCAGCATTTT,CASSADRLNQPQHF
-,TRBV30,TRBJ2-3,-,TGTGCCTGGAAGAGAGGATCTAAATCTTACACAGATACGCAGTATTTT,CAWKRGSKSYTDTQYF
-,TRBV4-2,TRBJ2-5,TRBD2,TGTGCCAGCAGCCAAGACAATCCGGCGGGAGGTTTAGGTGCTATGGAGACCCAGTACTTC,CASSQDNPAGGLGAMETQYF
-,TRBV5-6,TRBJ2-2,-,TGTGCCAGCAGCTTCCAAGAGACCGGGGAGCTGTTTTTT,CASSFQETGELFF
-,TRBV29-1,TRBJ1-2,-,TGCAGCGTTGAAAGCCTACTAGCGGGATATGGCTACACCTTC,CSVESLLAGYGYTF
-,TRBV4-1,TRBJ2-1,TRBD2,TGCGCCAGCAGCCGACTAGCGGGAGTGGACAATGAGCAGTTCTTC,CASSRLAGVDNEQFF
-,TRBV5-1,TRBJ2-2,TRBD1,TGCGCCAGCAATGAGTGGACAGGGATCACCGGGGAGCTGTTTTTT,CASNEWTGITGELFF
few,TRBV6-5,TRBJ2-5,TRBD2,TGTGCCAGTCGGGGGGGGAGGGAGACCCAGTACTTC,CASRGGRETQYF
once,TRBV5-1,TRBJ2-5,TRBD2,TGCGCCAGCTATGGGTCTAGCGGGAGAGGAGAGACCCAGTACTTC,CASYGSSGRGETQYF
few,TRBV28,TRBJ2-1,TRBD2,TGTGCCAGCAGTACTTCCCGGGACTATAATCCTGAGCAGTTCTTC,CASSTSRDYNPEQFF
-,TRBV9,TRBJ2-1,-,TGTGCCAGCAGCGCCGAAGTAGCGGCTGAGCAGTTCTTC,CASSAEVAAEQFF
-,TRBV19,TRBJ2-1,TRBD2,TGTGCCAGTAGCCCTACTAGCGGGGGTTACAATGAGCAGTTCTTC,CASSPTSGGYNEQFF
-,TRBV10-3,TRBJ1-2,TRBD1,TGTGCCATCAGCACAGGGGGCGCCGGCGGGGGCTACACCTTC,CAISTGGAGGGYTF
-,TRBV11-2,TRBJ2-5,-,TGTGCCAGCAGCCCGACAGAAGAGACCCAGTACTTC,CASSPTEETQYF
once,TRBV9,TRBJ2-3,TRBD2,TGTGCCAGCAGCGGACCGACTAGCGGGAAGACAGATACGCAGTATTTT,CASSGPTSGKTDTQYF
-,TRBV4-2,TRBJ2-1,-,TGTGCCAGCAGCCAACCGACTCCACCTCCGGACAATGAGCAGTTCTTC,CASSQPTPPPDNEQFF
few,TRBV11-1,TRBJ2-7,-,TGTGCCAGCAGTCTGTACTACGAGCAGTACTTC,CASSLYYEQYF
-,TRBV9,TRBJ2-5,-,TGTGCCAGCAGCGTAGTAGGACAGACCCAAGAGACCCAGTACTTC,CASSVVGQTQETQYF
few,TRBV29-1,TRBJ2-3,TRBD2,TGCAGCGTGGGACTAGCGGGAGTCACAGATACGCAGTATTTT,CSVGLAGVTDTQYF
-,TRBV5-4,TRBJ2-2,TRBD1,TGTGCCAGCAGCCTGGGACAGGGGACCGGGGAGCTGTTTTTT,CASSLGQGTGELFF
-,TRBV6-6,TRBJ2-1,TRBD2,TGTGCCAGCAGTTACCGCGGGAGGGCCTACAATGAGCAGTTCTTC,CASSYRGRAYNEQFF
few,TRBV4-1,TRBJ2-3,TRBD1,TGCGCCAGCAGCCAAGGGCCCGGACAGGGGTTCCTGGATACGCAGTATTTT,CASSQGPGQGFLDTQYF
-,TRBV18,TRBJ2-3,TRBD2,TGTGCCAGCTCACCGCGGACTAGCGGGATGAGGACAGATACGCAGTATTTT,CASSPRTSGMRTDTQYF
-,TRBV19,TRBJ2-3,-,TGTGCCAGTAATCAGGGGGATACGCAGTATTTT,CASNQGDTQYF